The 30 T cell receptor beta chains below were found in one sample sequenced in a study of response to subunit inactivated influenza vaccine. MiXCR, run by TCRdb on the RT-PCR reads, gives a single entry per CDR3 protein. The table lists approximately 570,000 distinct CDR3 sequences, 6% to 9% of them singletons. The source was PBMCs from blood, collected around 25 months after vaccination. These receptors all stem from a man between 50 and 75 years old who received an inactivated influenza vaccine.

This chain links TRBV5-4 with TRBJ2-7, with 8 bases fitting TRBD2. Germline lookup yields CDR1 SGHNT and CDR2 YYREEE (reference sequence). The CDR3 is made up of 14 amino acids. V was clipped by 2 bases and J by 4 bases; unmatched bases: 5. The CDR3, as DNA: TGTGCCAGCAGCTTAGCGGGGGACATTTACGAGCAGTACTTC. Its protein is CASSLAGDIYEQYF.

The rearrangement links TRBV9 to TRBJ2-7; no definite D call. The CDR3 is made up of 15 amino acids. Per germline, CDR1 SGDLS and CDR2 YYNGEE. Trimming shortened V by 0 bases and J by 1 base, and 11 bases separated the two germline ends. The CDR3 DNA is TGTGCCAGCAGCGTAGAGAGAGCCACGTCCTACGAGCAGTACTTC. Amino acids: CASSVERATSYEQYF. The complete variable domain, with remaining parts taken from reference TRBV9 and TRBJ2-7, reads DSGVTQTPKHLITATGQRVTLRCSPRSGDLSVYWYQQSLDQGLQFLIQYYNGEERAKGNILERFSAQQFPDLHSELNLSSLELGDSALYFCASSVERATSYEQYFGPGTRLTVT.

In its sample, this clonotype was seen many times. V gene TRBV29-1 combines with J gene TRBJ2-5, with 7 bases lining up with TRBD1. V shed 4 bases and J 3 bases; nucleotides not matched to a gene: 11. Germline V gene sequence: CDR1 SQVTM, CDR2 ANQGSEA. The CDR3 contains 15 residues. The CDR3 is CSVVTGLTIEETQYF. CDR3 in DNA: TGCAGCGTTGTGACAGGGCTGACTATCGAAGAGACCCAGTACTTC.

The sample holds a few counts of this clonotype. This chain links TRBV4-1 with TRBJ2-5, with D perhaps TRBD1 (6 bases). The V gene lost 2 bases and the J gene lost 5 bases, with 12 bases spanning the gap. CDR1 is MGHRA and CDR2 is YSYEKL in the germline V gene. The CDR3 loop spans 14 amino acids. The CDR3 loop reads CASSQTQGLETQYF. CDR3 DNA sequence: TGCGCCAGCAGCCAAACTCAGGGGCTGGAGACCCAGTACTTC.

The chain joins TRBV12-3 or TRBV12-4 to TRBJ2-2; no clear D gene. This CDR3 has 14 amino acids. V lost 10 bases and J lost 1, with 13 bases in between. In DNA form, the CDR3 reads TGTGCCACCCAACCACGGCGGAACACCGGGGAGCTGTTTTTT. As protein: CATQPRRNTGELFF.

DNA for the CDR3: TGCGCCAGCAAGGCAGGGTACCCGGTGAACACTGAAGCTTTCTTT. It translates to CASKAGYPVNTEAFF. V gene TRBV5-1 combines with J gene TRBJ1-1; a weak D match, TRBD1 (5 bases). Looked up from germline, CDR1 is SGHRS and CDR2 is YFSETQ. CDR3 length: 15 residues. Trimming removed 6 bases from V and 0 bases from J, with 15 bases in between.

Comment on this clonotype: Germline and junction disagree at one end, which may indicate a read error. The V and J genes are TRBV11-2 and TRBJ2-3; D unresolved. Per germline, CDR1 SGHAT and CDR2 FQNNGV. This CDR3 comprises 14 residues. The CDR3, as DNA: TGTGCCAGCAGCTTAGGGCAAAGCATAGATACGCAGTATTTT. It specifies CASSLGQSIDTQYF. The whole variable domain, filled in from reference TRBV11-2 and TRBJ2-3, reads EAGVAQSPRYKIIEKRQSVAFWCNPISGHATLYWYQQILGQGPKLLIQFQNNGVVDDSQLPKDRFSAERLKGVDSTLKIQPAKLEDSAVYLCASSLGQSIDTQYFGPGTRLTVL.

This clonotype was picked up many times. This chain links TRBV20-1 with TRBJ1-1; perhaps TRBD1 as D (6 bases). Trimming left V 1 base short and J 5 bases short, with 8 bases between. The length of the CDR3 is 12 residues. The germline V gene encodes CDR1 DFQATT and CDR2 SNEGSKA (reference sequence). The CDR3 reads CSARVDRTEAFF. In nucleotides, the CDR3 is TGCAGTGCTAGAGTAGACAGGACTGAAGCTTTCTTT.

There are a few counts of this clonotype. The genes are TRBV7-2 and TRBJ2-1; 9 positions agree with TRBD1. Germline CDR1 SGHTA, CDR2 FQGNSA. J gave up 8 bases and V 2 bases, and 4 bases lay outside the gene matches. The length of the CDR3 is 14 residues. CDR3 protein: CASSLRDRDYEQFF. DNA of the CDR3: TGTGCCAGCAGCTTACGGGACAGGGATTATGAGCAGTTCTTC.

The genes are TRBV28 and TRBJ2-5, with D maybe TRBD2 (6 bases). Germline V lookup: CDR1 MDHEN, CDR2 SYDVKM. V lost 8 bases, J lost 7 bases, and 20 bases lay in between. This CDR3 region has 14 residues. CDR3 residues: CASLETAGSGTQYF. The CDR3 nucleotides read TGTGCCAGCCTGGAGACAGCGGGCTCGGGGACCCAGTACTTC. Filled out from reference TRBV28 and TRBJ2-5, the complete variable domain reads DVKVTQSSRYLVKRTGEKVFLECVQDMDHENMFWYRQDPGLGLRLIYFSYDVKMKEKGDIPEGYSVSREKKERFSLILESASTNQTSMYLCASLETAGSGTQYFGPGTRLLVL.

This clonotype occurred a few times. The rearrangement uses TRBV29-1 and TRBJ2-5; D unresolved. Germline-derived CDR1 and CDR2 are SQVTM and ANQGSEA. Trimming stripped 3 bases from V and 5 bases from J, with 7 bases between. The CDR3 covers 11 residues. CDR3 bases: TGCAGCGTTGAGCCTTCGGAGACCCAGTACTTC. This codes for CSVEPSETQYF.

This clonotype was observed a handful of times. The gene calls are TRBV5-6 and TRBJ2-2; TRBD1 might be the D (5 bases). The CDR3 runs to 15 residues. V was clipped by 6 bases and J by 2 bases, with 14 bases between them. Germline CDR1 reads SGHDT; CDR2 reads YYEEEE. CDR3 amino acids: CASTGHGTNTGELFF. DNA for the CDR3: TGTGCCAGCACAGGACACGGCACCAACACCGGGGAGCTGTTTTTT.

The chain links TRBV28 to TRBJ1-5; D is unclear. V lost 5 bases to trimming and J lost 7 bases, with 15 bases between them. CDR3 length: 14 residues. Germline CDR1 is MDHEN and CDR2 is SYDVKM. For the CDR3, the DNA is TGTGCCAGCAGTACCCCTATGTCGTGGCAGCCCCAGCATTTT. Its translation: CASSTPMSWQPQHF.

This clonotype was counted ten times or more. The chain couples TRBV5-1 to TRBJ2-3; D is uncertain. This CDR3 has 13 amino acids. CDR1 is SGHRS and CDR2 is YFSETQ in the germline V gene. V was shortened by 0 bases and J by 6 bases, with 8 bases between the two germline ends. The CDR3 DNA sequence: TGCGCCAGCAGCTTGGCTGGGGTCGATACGCAGTATTTT. It encodes CASSLAGVDTQYF. The complete variable domain, with remaining parts taken from reference TRBV5-1 and TRBJ2-3, reads KAGVTQTPRYLIKTRGQQVTLSCSPISGHRSVSWYQQTPGQGLQFLFEYFSETQRNKGNFPGRFSGRQFSNSRSEMNVSTLELGDSALYLCASSLAGVDTQYFGPGTRLTVL.

A word on this clonotype: Its ends do not fully match the called genes, so a read error is possible. The chain links TRBV9 to TRBJ2-1; D possibly uses TRBD1 or TRBD2 (6 bases each). This CDR3 has 13 residues. The germline V gene has CDR1 SGDLS and CDR2 YYNGEE. In nucleotides, the CDR3 is TGTGCCAGCAGCGTAGTTGGTAACGGGGGCCTAACCTTC. It yields the protein CASSVVGNGGLTF.

The chain uses TRBV5-1 and TRBJ2-7; maybe TRBD1 (6 bases). The V end was cut by 4 bases, the J end by 6 bases, with 17 bases between. The germline CDR1 and CDR2 sequences are SGHRS and YFSETQ. The CDR3 spans 14 residues. The CDR3 DNA reads TGCGCCAGCAGCGCCCAGGGGTTCGGTGTCGAGCAGTACTTC. Protein product: CASSAQGFGVEQYF.

This clonotype showed up just a few times. The chain has TRBV21-1 and TRBJ2-6; the D segment call TRBD1 is taken from the table without a DNA check. TRBV21-1 is recorded as a pseudogene. This CDR3 contains 16 residues. This CDR3 is CASSPGWDSGANVLTF. DNA of the CDR3: TGTGCCAGCAGCCCAGGGTGGGACTCTGGGGCCAACGTCCTGACTTTC.

This clonotype was detected many times. The J gene is TRBJ1-5, the V gene TRBV12-3 or TRBV12-4; TRBD1 might be the D (6 bases). There are 13 residues in the CDR3. V was trimmed by 3 bases and J by 7 bases, leaving 10 bases between them. The CDR3 DNA reads as TGTGCCAGCAGTTTGAACAGGGCGCAGCCCCAGCATTTT. Translating it yields CASSLNRAQPQHF.

This clonotype was seen repeatedly, ten times or more. The chain couples TRBV29-1 to TRBJ2-5; the D gene is possibly TRBD1 (5 bases). Trimming left V 6 bases short and J 2 bases short, with 13 bases between. The CDR3 contains 13 residues. The germline CDR1 and CDR2 sequences are SQVTM and ANQGSEA. CDR3 DNA sequence: TGCAGCGTCAGGGATAGAATACAAGAGACCCAGTACTTC. This encodes CSVRDRIQETQYF.

This clonotype was observed a handful of times. The rearrangement uses TRBV9 and TRBJ2-3; no reliable D call. The germline gives CDR1 SGDLS, CDR2 YYNGEE. This CDR3 spans 13 amino acids. Trimming took off 2 bases at V and 3 bases at J, with 7 bases between the two ends. CDR3 nucleotides: TGTGCCAGCAGCGTCTCAATGACAGATACGCAGTATTTT. Translation: CASSVSMTDTQYF.

V gene TRBV6-2 or TRBV6-3 combines with J gene TRBJ2-2; D remains ambiguous. The CDR3 runs to 15 residues. V was clipped by 0 bases and J by 5 bases, with 10 bases between them. In germline, CDR1 is MNHEY, CDR2 SVGEGT. CDR3 amino acids: CASSYSSLWTGELFF. As DNA, the CDR3 is TGTGCCAGCAGTTACTCGAGTCTCTGGACCGGGGAGCTGTTTTTT.

This clonotype has a handful of counts. J is TRBJ1-2 and V is TRBV3-1; TRBD1 is a possible D gene (5 bases). The CDR3 is 15 residues long. Germline V lookup: CDR1 LGHDT, CDR2 YNNKEL (reference sequence). V was trimmed by 4 bases and J by 0 bases, leaving 12 bases between them. CDR3 coding DNA: TGTGCCAGCAGCCGAAGGGACGGACCTAACTATGGCTACACCTTC. It yields the protein CASSRRDGPNYGYTF.

The sample holds a few counts of this clonotype. The chain joins TRBV3-1 to TRBJ2-5, with 8 nucleotides matching TRBD2. This CDR3 has 15 residues. Trimming removed 4 bases from V and 3 bases from J; junction bases left unmatched: 7. Per germline, CDR1 LGHDT and CDR2 YNNKEL (reference sequence). In nucleotides, the CDR3 is TGTGCCAGCAGCCGAGCTTCGCGGGGGGAAGAGACCCAGTACTTC. Translating gives CASSRASRGEETQYF.

The table lists this clonotype with a few counts. This chain joins TRBV3-1 and TRBJ2-7; D uncertain. Germline V gene data show CDR1 as LGHDT and CDR2 as YNNKEL (reference sequence). V was clipped by 1 base and J by 6 bases, with 7 bases between them. This CDR3 contains 12 residues. CDR3 nucleotide sequence: TGTGCCAGCAGCCAAGGAGTAGTCGAGCAGTACTTC. Translating gives CASSQGVVEQYF.

This clonotype was observed a single time. The V and J genes are TRBV19 and TRBJ2-7, with 8 bases that match TRBD1. Germline CDR1 reads LNHDA; CDR2 reads SQIVND (reference sequence). The junction had 8 bases not matched to a gene; V was cut back by 3 bases and J by 4 bases. This CDR3 contains 15 residues. CDR3 bases: TGTGCCAGTAGTATGACGGGATACAGGGGGTACGAGCAGTACTTC. It encodes CASSMTGYRGYEQYF.

This clonotype was picked up many times. This sequence joins TRBV5-1 and TRBJ2-5; D perhaps matches TRBD2 (6 bases). The V and J ends lost 4 bases and 2 bases respectively, with 12 bases between them. Germline V gene sequence: CDR1 SGHRS, CDR2 YFSETQ. The CDR3 extends over 14 amino acids. DNA for the CDR3: TGCGCCAGCAGCGACTACGGGAGTCAAGAGACCCAGTACTTC. Translated, it gives CASSDYGSQETQYF.

This clonotype was seen a few times. The V call is TRBV9, the J call TRBJ1-3; D gene uncertain. The CDR3 is 16 residues long. V lost 0 bases to trimming and J lost 3 bases, with 13 bases between them. Germline assignment: CDR1 SGDLS and CDR2 YYNGEE. DNA of the CDR3: TGTGCCAGCAGCGTAGGGTGGCCAGATAGTGGAAACACCATATATTTT. Its protein is CASSVGWPDSGNTIYF.

The rearrangement joins TRBV10-3 to TRBJ1-1, with D tentatively TRBD1 (5 bases). Trimming cost V 4 bases and J 4 bases, with 19 bases left between them. CDR1 is ENHRY and CDR2 is SYGVKD in the germline V gene. The CDR3 is made up of 16 amino acids. Written as DNA, the CDR3 is TGTGCCATCAGTGGAATGCCGGGACGCAGAAGCACTGAAGCTTTCTTT. Translated: CAISGMPGRRSTEAFF.

This clonotype was observed many times. The chain combines TRBV18 with TRBJ2-7, with D uncertain. Trimming took off 6 bases at V and 6 bases at J, with 21 bases between the two ends. The CDR3 is 15 residues long. Germline V gene lookup returns CDR1 KGHSH and CDR2 LQKENI. The CDR3 DNA sequence: TGTGCCAGCTCCCCTGGTTCATCCCTTCTTGGCGAGCAGTACTTC. Translating gives CASSPGSSLLGEQYF.

This clonotype was detected ten times or more. CDR3 coding DNA: TGCGCCAGCAGCCGTACTAGCGGGACTAATGAGCAGTTCTTC. Translating it yields CASSRTSGTNEQFF. The chain employs TRBV5-1 and TRBJ2-1; 10 bases fit TRBD2. J lost 7 bases, V lost 4 bases, and 5 bases had no gene match. This CDR3 comprises 14 residues. CDR1 and CDR2 from the germline V gene are SGHRS and YFSETQ.